This T cell receptor beta chain derives from a study of T cell repertoires in cytomegalovirus infection. Across the whole study: Alongside well-studied HLA-B-restricted CMV epitopes, recently identified HLA-C-restricted CMV epitopes were also used. Whole-study results and caveats: Ex vivo, HLA-C-restricted CMV-specific TCR beta clonotypes prevailed over the rest of the response. Cumulative frequency of public TCR beta families picked out carriers of CMV plus the relevant HLA.

There are 16 residues in the CDR3. Trimming cost V 4 bases and J 0 bases, with 13 bases left between them. Looked up from germline, CDR1 is MGHRA and CDR2 is YSYEKL. This clonotype was observed a few times. Its antigen is not identified. MiXCR was run by TCRdb on the reads, yielding one entry per CDR3 protein. The table lists 830,000 or so distinct CDR3 sequences, about 31% of them singletons. The rearrangement uses TRBV4-1 and TRBJ2-1; the D is unclear. This TCR came from a human donor in good health (CMV status not recorded). Some clones in this sample may be carry-over from other donors' samples. Sequences were derived from cultured CD8+ T cells from PBMCs, sampled from culture after CMV antigen stimulation. The CDR3 DNA is TGCGCCAGCAGCCTCCAGACACAGAGCTCCTACAATGAGCAGTTCTTC. This gives the protein CASSLQTQSSYNEQFF.